This T cell receptor (beta chain) derives from a study of molecular identifiers for immune sequencing clone quantification. Sorted naive CD8 T cells were those defined as CD8+CD4-CCR7+CD45RA+. Germline CDR1 reads SGDLS; CDR2 reads YYNGEE. The CDR3 has 15 amino acids. V shed 0 bases, J shed 5 bases, and the junction held 4 bases outside the gene matches. This clonotype showed up many times. Its antigen remains unidentified. Preparation of the bulk TCR libraries relied on previously described methods and listed TCR primers. TCRdb called the PCR reads again in MiXCR, with one record for every CDR3 protein. The table has over 55,000 distinct CDR3 sequences, 15% to 20% seen once. Study conclusions and caveats: In cases of identical TCR molecules sharing a barcode, highly expanded clone sizes could be underestimated. Among effectors, clones above 20 RNA copies held over 97% of molecules; among naive cells, under 1%.

This receptor was obtained from a human donor in good health. Some libraries in this study had Jurkat cell RNA spiked in. What was sequenced was naive CD8+ T cells from blood, with Jurkat cell RNA spiked in. Described subset: FACS-sorted CD8+CD4-CCR7+CD45RA+ naive T cells. The rearrangement links TRBV9 to TRBJ2-5, with TRBD2 identical over 10 bases. The CDR3 DNA reads TGTGCCAGCAGCGTAGACCTAGCGGGAGTTGAGACCCAGTACTTC. Translation: CASSVDLAGVETQYF.